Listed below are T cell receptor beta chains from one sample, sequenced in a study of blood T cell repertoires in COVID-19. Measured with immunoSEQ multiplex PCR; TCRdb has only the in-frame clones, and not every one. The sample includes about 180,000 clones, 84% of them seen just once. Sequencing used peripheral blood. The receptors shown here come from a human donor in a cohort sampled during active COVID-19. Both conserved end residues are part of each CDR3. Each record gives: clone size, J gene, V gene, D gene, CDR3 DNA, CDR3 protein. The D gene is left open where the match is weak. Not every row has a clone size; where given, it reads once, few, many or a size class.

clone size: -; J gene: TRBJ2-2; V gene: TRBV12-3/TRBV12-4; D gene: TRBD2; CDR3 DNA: TGTGCCAGCAGTCCGGGGGGAACCGGGGAGCTGTTTTTT; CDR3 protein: CASSPGGTGELFF
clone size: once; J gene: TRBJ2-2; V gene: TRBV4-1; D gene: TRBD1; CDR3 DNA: TGCGCCAGCAGCCAAGGACTCCACGTGAGGGACAGATGGGCATTGGGGGAGCTGTTTTTT; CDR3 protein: CASSQGLHVRDRWALGELFF
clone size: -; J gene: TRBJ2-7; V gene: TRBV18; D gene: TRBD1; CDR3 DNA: TGTGCCAGCTCACCACCGGGACAGGGATCCTACGAGCAGTACTTC; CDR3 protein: CASSPPGQGSYEQYF
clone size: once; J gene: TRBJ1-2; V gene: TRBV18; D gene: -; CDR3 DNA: TGTGCCAGCTCACCACAGGGGACAAATGGCTACACCTTC; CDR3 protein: CASSPQGTNGYTF
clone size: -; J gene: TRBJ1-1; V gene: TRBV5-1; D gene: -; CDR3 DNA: TGCGCCAGCAGCCCCGGGGGTGGGGACACTGAAGCTTTCTTT; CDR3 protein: CASSPGGGDTEAFF
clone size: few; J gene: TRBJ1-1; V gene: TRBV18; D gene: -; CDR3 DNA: TGTGCCAGCTCACCCACCGGGACATCGAACACTGAAGCTTTCTTT; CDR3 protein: CASSPTGTSNTEAFF
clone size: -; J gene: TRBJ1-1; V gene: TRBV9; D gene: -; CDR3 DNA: TGTGCCAGCAGCGTAGGTGTGGGGGCCACTGAAGCTTTCTTT; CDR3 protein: CASSVGVGATEAFF
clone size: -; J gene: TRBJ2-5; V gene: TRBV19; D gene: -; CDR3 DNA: TGTGCCAGTAGTATGGGTAGGGGCAGGGGAGCAGAGACCCAGTACTTC; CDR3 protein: CASSMGRGRGAETQYF
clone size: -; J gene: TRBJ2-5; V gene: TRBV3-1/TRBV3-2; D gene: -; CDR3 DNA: TGTGCCAGCAGCCAAACTGTTCGCCAAGAGACCCAGTACTTC; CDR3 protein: CASSQTVRQETQYF
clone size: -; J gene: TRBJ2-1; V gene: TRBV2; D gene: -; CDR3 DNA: TGTGCCAGCACCCTTTGGGGGGATCCCCCCGGGAATGAGCAGTTCTTC; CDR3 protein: CASTLWGDPPGNEQFF
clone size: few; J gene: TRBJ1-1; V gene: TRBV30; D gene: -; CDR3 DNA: TGTGCCCACGGGACACAGAACACTGAAGCTTTCTTT; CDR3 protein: CAHGTQNTEAFF
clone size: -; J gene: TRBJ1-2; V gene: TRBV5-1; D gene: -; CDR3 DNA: TGCGCCAGCAGCTTGGATCCGGGGGACGGCTACACCTTC; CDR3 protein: CASSLDPGDGYTF
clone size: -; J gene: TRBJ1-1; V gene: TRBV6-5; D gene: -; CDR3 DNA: TGTGCCAGCAGGGAGGGGATCAACACTGAAGCTTTCTTT; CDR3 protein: CASREGINTEAFF
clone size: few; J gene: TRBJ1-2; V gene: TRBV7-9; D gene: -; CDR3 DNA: TGTGCCAGCAGCTTATCAGGGGTCTATGGCTACACCTTC; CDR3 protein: CASSLSGVYGYTF
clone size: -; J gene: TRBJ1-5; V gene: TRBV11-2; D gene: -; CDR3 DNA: TGTGCCAGCAGCCAGACATGGGATCAGCCCCAGCATTTT; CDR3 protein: CASSQTWDQPQHF
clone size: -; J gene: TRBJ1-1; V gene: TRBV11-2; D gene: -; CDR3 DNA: TGTGCCAGCCGCAGGGTAGGGATCGCAGAAGCTTTCTTT; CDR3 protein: CASRRVGIAEAFF
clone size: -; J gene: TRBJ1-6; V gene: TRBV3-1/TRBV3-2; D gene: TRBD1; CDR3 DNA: TGTGCCAGCAGCCAAAAAACAGGGGGCGTTGGGAATTCACCCCTCCACTTT; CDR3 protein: CASSQKTGGVGNSPLHF
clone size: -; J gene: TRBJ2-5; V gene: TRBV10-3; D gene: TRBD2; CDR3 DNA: TGTGCCATCAGTGAGTCGACTAGCGGGTACCAAGAGACCCAGTACTTC; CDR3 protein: CAISESTSGYQETQYF